This TCR beta chain was sequenced in a study of CDR3 diversity in severe acne. The J segment lost 2 bases and the V segment lost 5 bases, leaving 11 bases of the junction unmatched. This CDR3 has 18 amino acids. TCRdb recomputed calls from the PCR reads with MiXCR, one row per CDR3 protein. The profile shows 65,000 to 95,000 distinct CDR3 sequences, roughly 51% of them singletons. This clonotype originated in a male donor in good health, without acne. The sample consisted of blood. The V call is TRBV12-3 or TRBV12-4, the J call TRBJ2-3; 12 nucleotides align to TRBD2. The DNA of the CDR3 is TGTGCCAGCAGTAAACTAGCGGGGGGCGAACCTACCACAGATACGCAGTATTTT. Its protein is CASSKLAGGEPTTDTQYF.